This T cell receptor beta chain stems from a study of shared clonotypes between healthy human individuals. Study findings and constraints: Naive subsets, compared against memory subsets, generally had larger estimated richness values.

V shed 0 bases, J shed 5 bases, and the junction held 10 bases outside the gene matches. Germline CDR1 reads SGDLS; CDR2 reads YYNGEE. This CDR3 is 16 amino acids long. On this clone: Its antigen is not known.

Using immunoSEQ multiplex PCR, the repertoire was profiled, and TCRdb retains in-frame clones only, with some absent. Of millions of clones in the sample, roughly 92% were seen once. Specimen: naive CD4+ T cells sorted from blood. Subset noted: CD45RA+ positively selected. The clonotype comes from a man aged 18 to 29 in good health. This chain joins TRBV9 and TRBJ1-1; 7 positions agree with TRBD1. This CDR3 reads CASSVEAGGRLTEAFF. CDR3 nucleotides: TGTGCCAGCAGCGTAGAGGCAGGGGGTCGCCTAACTGAAGCTTTCTTT.